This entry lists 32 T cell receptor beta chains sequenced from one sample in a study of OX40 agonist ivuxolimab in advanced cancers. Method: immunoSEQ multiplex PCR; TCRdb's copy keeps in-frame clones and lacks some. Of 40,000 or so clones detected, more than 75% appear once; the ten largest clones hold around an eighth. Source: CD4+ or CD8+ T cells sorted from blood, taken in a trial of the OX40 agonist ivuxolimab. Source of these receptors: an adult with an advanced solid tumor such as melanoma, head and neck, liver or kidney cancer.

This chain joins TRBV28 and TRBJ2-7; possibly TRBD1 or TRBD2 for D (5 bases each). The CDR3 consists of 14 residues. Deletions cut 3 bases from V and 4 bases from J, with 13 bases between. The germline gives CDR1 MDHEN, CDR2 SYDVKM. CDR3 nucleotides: TGTGCCAGCAGTTTGTCAGGGAGTTGGTACGAGCAGTACTTC. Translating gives CASSLSGSWYEQYF.

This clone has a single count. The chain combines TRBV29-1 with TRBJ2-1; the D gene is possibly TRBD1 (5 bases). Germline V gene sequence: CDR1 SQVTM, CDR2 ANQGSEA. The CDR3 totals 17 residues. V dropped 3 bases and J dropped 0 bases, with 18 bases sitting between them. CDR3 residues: CSVDRVGHSSSYNEQFF. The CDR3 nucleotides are TGCAGCGTTGATAGAGTGGGGCACTCAAGCTCCTACAATGAGCAGTTCTTC.

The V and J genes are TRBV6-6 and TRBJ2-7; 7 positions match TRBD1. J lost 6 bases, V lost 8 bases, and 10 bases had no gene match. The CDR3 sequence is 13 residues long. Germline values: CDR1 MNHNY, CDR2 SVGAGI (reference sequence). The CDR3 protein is CASRLGRGTEQYF. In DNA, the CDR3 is TGTGCCAGCCGGCTTGGCAGGGGGACCGAGCAGTACTTC.

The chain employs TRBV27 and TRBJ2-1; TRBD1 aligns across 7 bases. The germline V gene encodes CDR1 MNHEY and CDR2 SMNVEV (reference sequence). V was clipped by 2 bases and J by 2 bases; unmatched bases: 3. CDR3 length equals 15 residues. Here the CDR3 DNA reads TGTGCCAGCAGTTTAGAGGGGGCCACCTACAATGAGCAGTTCTTC. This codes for CASSLEGATYNEQFF.

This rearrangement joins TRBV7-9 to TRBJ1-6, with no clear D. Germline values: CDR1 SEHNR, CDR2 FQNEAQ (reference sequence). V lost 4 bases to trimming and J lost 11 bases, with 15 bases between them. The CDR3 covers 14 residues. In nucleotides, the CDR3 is TGTGCCAGCAGCTCCGGGCCCCCGGCGGCACCCCTCCACTTT. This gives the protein CASSSGPPAAPLHF.

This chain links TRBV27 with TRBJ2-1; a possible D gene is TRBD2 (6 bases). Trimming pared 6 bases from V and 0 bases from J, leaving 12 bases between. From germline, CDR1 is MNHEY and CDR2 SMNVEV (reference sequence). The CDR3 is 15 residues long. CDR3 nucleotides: TGTGCCAGCAGCACGGGAGTCAGCTCCTACAATGAGCAGTTCTTC. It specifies CASSTGVSSYNEQFF.

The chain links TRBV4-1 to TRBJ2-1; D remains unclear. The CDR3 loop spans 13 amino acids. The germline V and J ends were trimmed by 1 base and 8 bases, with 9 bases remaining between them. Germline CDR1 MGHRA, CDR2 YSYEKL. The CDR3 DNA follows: TGCGCCAGCAGCCAAGTACGTACGGATGAGCAGTTCTTC. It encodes CASSQVRTDEQFF.

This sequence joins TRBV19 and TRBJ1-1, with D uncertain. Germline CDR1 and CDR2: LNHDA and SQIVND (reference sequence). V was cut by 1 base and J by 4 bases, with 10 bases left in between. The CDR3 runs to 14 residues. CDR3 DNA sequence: TGTGCCAGTAGTATAGCATACGTGGCCACTGAAGCTTTCTTT. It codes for CASSIAYVATEAFF. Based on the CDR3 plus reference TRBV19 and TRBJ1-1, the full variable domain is DGGITQSPKYLFRKEGQNVTLSCEQNLNHDAMYWYRQDPGQGLRLIYYSQIVNDFQKGDIAEGYSVSREKKESFPLTVTSAQKNPTAFYLCASSIAYVATEAFFGQGTRLTVV.

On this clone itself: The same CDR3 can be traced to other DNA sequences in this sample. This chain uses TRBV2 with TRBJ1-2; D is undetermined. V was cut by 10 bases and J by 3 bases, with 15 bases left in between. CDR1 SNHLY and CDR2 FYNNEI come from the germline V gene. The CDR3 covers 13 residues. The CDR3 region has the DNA TGTGCCATCCTGACAATAAAGGACTATGGCTACACCTTC. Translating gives CAILTIKDYGYTF.

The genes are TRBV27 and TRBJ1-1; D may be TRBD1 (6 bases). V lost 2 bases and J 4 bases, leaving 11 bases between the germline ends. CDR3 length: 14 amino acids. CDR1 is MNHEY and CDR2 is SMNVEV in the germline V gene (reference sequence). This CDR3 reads CASSLKGGGTEAFF. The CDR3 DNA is TGTGCCAGCAGTTTAAAGGGGGGCGGCACTGAAGCTTTCTTT.

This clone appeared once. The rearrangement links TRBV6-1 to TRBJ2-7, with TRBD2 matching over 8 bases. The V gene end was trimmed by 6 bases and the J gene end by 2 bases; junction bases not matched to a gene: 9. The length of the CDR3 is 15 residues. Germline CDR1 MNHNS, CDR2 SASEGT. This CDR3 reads CASSETGGPTYEQYF. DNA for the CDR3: TGTGCCAGCAGCGAGACGGGAGGGCCCACCTACGAGCAGTACTTC.

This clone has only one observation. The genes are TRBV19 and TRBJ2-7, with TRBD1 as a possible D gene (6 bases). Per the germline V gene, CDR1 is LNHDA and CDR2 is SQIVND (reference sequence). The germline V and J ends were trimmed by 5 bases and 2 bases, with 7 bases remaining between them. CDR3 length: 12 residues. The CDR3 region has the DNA TGTGCCAGTAGTGAGGGGGCCTACGAGCAGTACTTC. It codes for CASSEGAYEQYF. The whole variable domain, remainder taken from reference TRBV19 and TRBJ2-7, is DGGITQSPKYLFRKEGQNVTLSCEQNLNHDAMYWYRQDPGQGLRLIYYSQIVNDFQKGDIAEGYSVSREKKESFPLTVTSAQKNPTAFYLCASSEGAYEQYFGPGTRLTVT.

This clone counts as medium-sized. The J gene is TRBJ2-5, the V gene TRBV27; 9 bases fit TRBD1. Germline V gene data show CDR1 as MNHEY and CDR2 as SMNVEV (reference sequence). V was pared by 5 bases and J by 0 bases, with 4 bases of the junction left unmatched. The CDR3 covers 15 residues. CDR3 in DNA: TGTGCCAGCAGTGACCGGGACAGGGACCAAGAGACCCAGTACTTC. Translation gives CASSDRDRDQETQYF.

The CDR3 sequence is CASTPTTSGGPDNEQFF. The CDR3 DNA follows: TGCGCCAGCACCCCAACGACTAGCGGGGGCCCCGACAATGAGCAGTTCTTC. The V and J genes are TRBV10-1 and TRBJ2-1; 12 bases fit TRBD2. The J segment lost 5 bases and the V segment lost 7 bases, leaving 12 bases of the junction unmatched. The CDR3 contains 17 residues. The germline CDR1 and CDR2 sequences are WNHNN and SYGVQD (reference sequence).

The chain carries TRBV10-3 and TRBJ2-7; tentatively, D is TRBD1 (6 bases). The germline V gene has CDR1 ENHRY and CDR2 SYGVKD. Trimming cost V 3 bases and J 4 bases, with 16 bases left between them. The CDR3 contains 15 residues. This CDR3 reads CAISDLTGIKYEQYF. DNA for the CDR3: TGTGCCATCAGTGACCTAACAGGGATCAAGTACGAGCAGTACTTC.

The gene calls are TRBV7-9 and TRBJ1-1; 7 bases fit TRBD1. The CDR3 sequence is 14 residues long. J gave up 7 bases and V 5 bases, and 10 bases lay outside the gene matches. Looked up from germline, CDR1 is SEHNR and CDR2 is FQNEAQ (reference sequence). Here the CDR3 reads CASSARTGAFEAFF. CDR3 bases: TGTGCCAGCAGCGCCAGGACAGGCGCATTTGAAGCTTTCTTT.

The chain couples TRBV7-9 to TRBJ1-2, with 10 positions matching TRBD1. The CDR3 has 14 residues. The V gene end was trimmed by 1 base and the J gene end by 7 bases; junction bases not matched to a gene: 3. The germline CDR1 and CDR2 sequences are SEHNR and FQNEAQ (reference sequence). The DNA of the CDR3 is TGTGCCAGCAGCTTAGTGGACAGGGGGTCTGGCTACACCTTC. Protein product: CASSLVDRGSGYTF.

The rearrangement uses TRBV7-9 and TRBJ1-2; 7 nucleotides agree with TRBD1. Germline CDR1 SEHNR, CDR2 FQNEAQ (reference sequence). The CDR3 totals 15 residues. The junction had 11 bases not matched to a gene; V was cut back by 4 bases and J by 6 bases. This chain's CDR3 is CASSSTGDFSDGYTF. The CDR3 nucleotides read TGTGCCAGCAGCTCCACAGGGGACTTCTCCGATGGCTACACCTTC.

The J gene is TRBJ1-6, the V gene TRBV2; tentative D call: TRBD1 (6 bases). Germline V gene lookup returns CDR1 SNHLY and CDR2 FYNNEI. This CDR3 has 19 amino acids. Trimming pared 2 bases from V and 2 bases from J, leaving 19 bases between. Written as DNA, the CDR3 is TGTGCCAGCAGTGAACGGGGGCGCGGGGCCATAACCTATAATTCACCCCTCCACTTT. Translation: CASSERGRGAITYNSPLHF. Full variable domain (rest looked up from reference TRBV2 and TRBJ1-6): EPEVTQTPSHQVTQMGQEVILRCVPISNHLYFYWYRQILGQKVEFLVSFYNNEISEKSEIFDDQFSVERPDGSNFTLKIRSTKLEDSAMYFCASSERGRGAITYNSPLHFGNGTRLTVT.

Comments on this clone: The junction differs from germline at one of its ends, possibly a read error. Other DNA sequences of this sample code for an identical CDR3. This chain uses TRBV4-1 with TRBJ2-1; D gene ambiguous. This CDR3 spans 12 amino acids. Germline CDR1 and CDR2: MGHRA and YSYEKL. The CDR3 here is CASSQVSDEQFF. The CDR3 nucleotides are TGTGCCAGCAGCCAAGTGAGCGATGAGCAGTTCTTC.

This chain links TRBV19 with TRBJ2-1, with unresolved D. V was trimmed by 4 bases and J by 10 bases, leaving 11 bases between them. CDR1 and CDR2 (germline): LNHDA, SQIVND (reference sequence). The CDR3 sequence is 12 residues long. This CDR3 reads CASSTPGPEQFF. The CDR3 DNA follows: TGTGCCAGTAGTACGCCAGGCCCAGAGCAGTTCTTC.

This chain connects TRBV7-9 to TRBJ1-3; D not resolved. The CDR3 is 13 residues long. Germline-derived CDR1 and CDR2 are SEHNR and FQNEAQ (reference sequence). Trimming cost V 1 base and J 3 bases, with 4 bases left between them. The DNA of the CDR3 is TGTGCCAGCAGCTTAGGGGGTGGAAACACCATATATTTT. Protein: CASSLGGGNTIYF.

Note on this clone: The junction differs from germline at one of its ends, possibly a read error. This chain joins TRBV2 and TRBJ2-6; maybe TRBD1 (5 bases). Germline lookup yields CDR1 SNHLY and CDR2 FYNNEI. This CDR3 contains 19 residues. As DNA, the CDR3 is TGTGCCAGCAGTGATTTTAGAAGAGACAGCACCTCTGAGGCCAACGTCCTGACTTTC. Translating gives CASSDFRRDSTSEANVLTF.

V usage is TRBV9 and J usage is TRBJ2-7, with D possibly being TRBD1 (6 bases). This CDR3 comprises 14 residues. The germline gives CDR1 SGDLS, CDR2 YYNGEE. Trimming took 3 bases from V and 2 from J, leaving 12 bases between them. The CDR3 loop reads CASSASDRAYEQYF. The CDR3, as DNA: TGTGCCAGCAGCGCATCGGACAGAGCCTACGAGCAGTACTTC.

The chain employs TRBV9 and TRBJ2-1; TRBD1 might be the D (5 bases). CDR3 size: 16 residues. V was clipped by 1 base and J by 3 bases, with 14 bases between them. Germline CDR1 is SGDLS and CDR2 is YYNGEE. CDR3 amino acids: CASSVTSRQIYNEQFF. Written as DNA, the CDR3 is TGTGCCAGCAGCGTAACCTCCCGACAGATCTACAATGAGCAGTTCTTC.

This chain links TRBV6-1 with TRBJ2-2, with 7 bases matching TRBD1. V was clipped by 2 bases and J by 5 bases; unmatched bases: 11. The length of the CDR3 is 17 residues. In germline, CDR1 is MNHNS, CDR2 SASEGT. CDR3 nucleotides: TGTGCCAGCAGTGAACGGCATCGGACAGGAGAAACCGGGGAGCTGTTTTTT. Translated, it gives CASSERHRTGETGELFF.

For the CDR3, the DNA is TGCAGCGTCCACGACAGGGCCGCTAACTATGGCTACACCTTC. Translating it yields CSVHDRAANYGYTF. The chain links TRBV29-1 to TRBJ1-2; 7 bases align to TRBD1. The germline V gene has CDR1 SQVTM and CDR2 ANQGSEA. The CDR3 spans 14 residues. The V segment lost 6 bases and the J segment 0 bases; nucleotides outside the gene matches: 7.

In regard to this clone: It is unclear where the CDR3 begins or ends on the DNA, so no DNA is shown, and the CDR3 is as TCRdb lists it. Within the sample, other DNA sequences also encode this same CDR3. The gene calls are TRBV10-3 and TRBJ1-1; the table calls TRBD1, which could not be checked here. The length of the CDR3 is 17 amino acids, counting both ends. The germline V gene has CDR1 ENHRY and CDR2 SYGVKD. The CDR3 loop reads CAISEFAQGAVNTEAFF.

The CDR3 DNA follows: TGCGCCAGCAGCCCCCCAGGAAGGGCCAATCAGCCCCAGCATTTT. This gives the protein CASSPPGRANQPQHF. This chain joins TRBV4-1 and TRBJ1-5; D is undetermined. The CDR3 length is 15 residues. Looked up from germline, CDR1 is MGHRA and CDR2 is YSYEKL. The V gene lost 4 bases and the J gene lost 3 bases, with 13 bases spanning the gap.

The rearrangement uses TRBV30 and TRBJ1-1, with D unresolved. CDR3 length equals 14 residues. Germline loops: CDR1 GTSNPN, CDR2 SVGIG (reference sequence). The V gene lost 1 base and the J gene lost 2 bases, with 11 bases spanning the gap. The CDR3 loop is CAWSALTINTEAFF. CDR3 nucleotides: TGTGCCTGGAGTGCCTTGACAATAAACACTGAAGCTTTCTTT. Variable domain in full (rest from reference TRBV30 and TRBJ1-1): SQTIHQWPATLVQPVGSPLSLECTVEGTSNPNLYWYRQAAGRGLQLLFYSVGIGQISSEVPQNLSASRPQDRQFILSSKKLLLSDSGFYLCAWSALTINTEAFFGQGTRLTVV.

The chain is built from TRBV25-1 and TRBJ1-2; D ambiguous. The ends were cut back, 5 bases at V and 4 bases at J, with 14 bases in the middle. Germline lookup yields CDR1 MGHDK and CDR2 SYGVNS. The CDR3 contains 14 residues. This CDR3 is CASSFKWAFYGYTF. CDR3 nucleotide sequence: TGTGCCAGCAGTTTCAAGTGGGCCTTCTATGGCTACACCTTC.

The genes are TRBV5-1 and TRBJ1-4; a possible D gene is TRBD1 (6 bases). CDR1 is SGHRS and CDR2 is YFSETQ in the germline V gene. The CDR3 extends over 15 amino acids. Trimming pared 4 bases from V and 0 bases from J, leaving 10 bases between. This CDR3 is CASSPSGATNEKLFF. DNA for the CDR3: TGCGCCAGCAGCCCGTCAGGGGCAACTAATGAAAAACTGTTTTTT.